The 20 T cell receptor beta chains presented below share a single source sample, sequenced in a study of blood T cells in healthy people across ages. A second about 7 to 12 cycle PCR used barcoded and J-beta primers. TCRdb redid the calling of the 5' RACE reads with MiXCR, one entry per CDR3 protein. This table holds 780,000 or so distinct CDR3 sequences, about 53% found once. The sample was blood. These receptors were collected from an elderly man in good health.

The rearrangement uses TRBV7-2 and TRBJ2-1, with TRBD1 matching over 8 bases. V shed 3 bases, J shed 6 bases, and the junction held 10 bases outside the gene matches. The CDR3 covers 16 residues. Germline V CDR1 and CDR2: SGHTA, FQGNSA. CDR3 region: CASSFFRGRAGNEQFF. DNA of the CDR3: TGTGCCAGCAGCTTCTTCAGGGGGCGAGCGGGCAATGAGCAGTTCTTC. Full variable domain (rest looked up from reference TRBV7-2 and TRBJ2-1): GAGVSQSPSNKVTEKGKDVELRCDPISGHTALYWYRQSLGQGLEFLIYFQGNSAPDKSGLPSDRFSAERTGGSVSTLTIQRTQQEDSAVYLCASSFFRGRAGNEQFFGPGTRLTVL.

This chain links TRBV10-2 with TRBJ2-1, with 9 bases that match TRBD2. With V trimmed by 8 bases and J by 4 bases, 6 bases remained unmatched. The CDR3 is made up of 14 amino acids. Germline lookup yields CDR1 WSHSY and CDR2 SAAADI. The CDR3 DNA reads TGCGCCAGCCAACTAGCGGGTATTTACAATGAGCAGTTCTTC. Translated: CASQLAGIYNEQFF.

This clonotype appeared a single time. The J gene is TRBJ1-2, the V gene TRBV21-1; the table's D call of TRBD1 was not tested on the DNA. TRBV21-1 represents a pseudogene. The CDR3 sequence is 15 residues long. DNA of the CDR3: TGTGCCAGCAGCCCTCGCTGGGGGGGCCACTATGGCTACACCTTC. Protein product: CASSPRWGGHYGYTF.

The rearrangement uses TRBV27 and TRBJ2-7, with D perhaps matching TRBD2 (5 bases). Per germline, CDR1 MNHEY and CDR2 SMNVEV (reference sequence). V lost 9 bases and J 12 bases, leaving 24 bases between the germline ends. The CDR3 is made up of 13 amino acids. The chain's CDR3 is CASGLSGIPQRYF. The CDR3 DNA is TGTGCCAGTGGGTTAAGCGGAATCCCCCAGCGGTACTTC.

This sequence joins TRBV29-1 and TRBJ1-1; D remains ambiguous. The V end was cut by 5 bases, the J end by 4 bases, with 8 bases between. CDR3 size: 11 residues. Germline CDR1 is SQVTM and CDR2 is ANQGSEA. CDR3 loop: CSVWVVTEAFF. Written as DNA, the CDR3 is TGCAGCGTTTGGGTTGTCACTGAAGCTTTCTTT.

This clonotype has just a few counts. The rearrangement uses TRBV24-1 and TRBJ2-7, with a weak D call TRBD1 (6 bases). The CDR3 is 13 amino acids. Germline V CDR1 and CDR2: KGHDR, SFDVKD. The V gene lost 9 bases and the J gene lost 2 bases, with 13 bases spanning the gap. The CDR3, as DNA: TGTGCCACCCCAAGGACAGTTGCCTACGAGCAGTACTTC. Protein: CATPRTVAYEQYF.

This chain joins TRBV5-4 and TRBJ2-7, with D perhaps being TRBD1 or TRBD2 (5 bases each). V lost 3 bases and J lost 9, with 13 bases in between. This CDR3 has 12 residues. Germline CDR1 and CDR2: SGHNT and YYREEE (reference sequence). CDR3: CASSSPSGGQYF. The CDR3 bases are TGTGCCAGCAGCTCACCGAGTGGGGGGCAGTACTTC. Using reference TRBV5-4 and TRBJ2-7 for the parts outside the CDR3, the full variable domain is ETGVTQSPTHLIKTRGQQVTLRCSSQSGHNTVSWYQQALGQGPQFIFQYYREEENGRGNFPPRFSGLQFPNYSSELNVNALELDDSALYLCASSSPSGGQYFGPGTRLTVT.

The gene calls are TRBV10-3 and TRBJ2-5, with D possibly called TRBD1 or TRBD2 (5 bases each). Germline V CDR1 and CDR2: ENHRY, SYGVKD. With 8 bases removed from V and 5 bases from J, the gap between germline ends came to 12 bases. The CDR3 contains 12 residues. CDR3 in DNA: TGTGCCATCGCACGTGGGACGGAGACCCAGTACTTC. The encoded protein is CAIARGTETQYF.

This clonotype occurred a few times. The J gene is TRBJ2-7, the V gene TRBV12-3 or TRBV12-4; D is unresolved. The CDR3 has 11 amino acids. The V and J ends lost 8 bases and 3 bases respectively, with 8 bases between them. Here the CDR3 DNA reads TGTGCCAGCCCGTGCCTCTACGAGCAGTACTTC. Translation gives CASPCLYEQYF.

The chain combines TRBV10-3 with TRBJ2-1; 9 nucleotides agree with TRBD1. The CDR3 loop spans 18 amino acids. Germline V gene sequence: CDR1 ENHRY, CDR2 SYGVKD. J gave up 5 bases and V 2 bases, and 13 bases lay outside the gene matches. This CDR3 reads CAISEKEGTGSMNNEQFF. The CDR3 nucleotides are TGTGCCATCAGTGAGAAAGAGGGGACAGGGAGTATGAACAATGAGCAGTTCTTC.

The genes are TRBV9 and TRBJ2-7; unclear D gene. Deletions cut 0 bases from V and 1 base from J, with 8 bases between. CDR3 length: 14 residues. The germline V gene has CDR1 SGDLS and CDR2 YYNGEE. The CDR3, as DNA: TGTGCCAGCAGCGTAGCGGACCATTCCTACGAGCAGTACTTC. Translating gives CASSVADHSYEQYF. The full variable domain, with the rest looked up from reference TRBV9 and TRBJ2-7, is DSGVTQTPKHLITATGQRVTLRCSPRSGDLSVYWYQQSLDQGLQFLIQYYNGEERAKGNILERFSAQQFPDLHSELNLSSLELGDSALYFCASSVADHSYEQYFGPGTRLTVT.

As regards this clonotype: A read error is possible here, since a much larger clone lies one base away. The chain couples TRBV11-1 to TRBJ2-4; 12 nucleotides match TRBD2. The J call may be wrong; the DNA end is better matched by TRBJ2-7. CDR1 and CDR2 from the germline V gene are SGHAT and FQDESV (reference sequence). This CDR3 has 14 residues. DNA of the CDR3: TGTGCCAGCAGCTGGACTAGCGGGACCGACGAGCAGTACTTC. Its protein product is CASSWTSGTDEQYF.

This clonotype was seen only once. The chain carries TRBV20-1 and TRBJ1-1; no definite D call. Per germline, CDR1 DFQATT and CDR2 SNEGSKA (reference sequence). V was trimmed by 6 bases and J by 1 base, leaving 21 bases between them. The CDR3 loop spans 16 amino acids. DNA of the CDR3: TGCAGTGCCCCAACAGCGGTCGCCTCCAGGAACACTGAAGCTTTCTTT. Its translation is CSAPTAVASRNTEAFF.

This chain connects TRBV29-1 to TRBJ2-1; D gene unclear. The V end was cut by 4 bases, the J end by 0 bases, with 7 bases between. CDR1 is SQVTM, CDR2 ANQGSEA, per germline. CDR3 length: 13 amino acids. The CDR3, as DNA: TGCAGCGTTGCACAGTTCTCCTACAATGAGCAGTTCTTC. Translation gives CSVAQFSYNEQFF.

The chain has TRBV6-5 and TRBJ2-5, with D perhaps matching TRBD2 (6 bases). The V gene lost 5 bases and the J gene lost 5 bases, with 12 bases spanning the gap. The CDR3 length is 13 residues. CDR1 MNHEY and CDR2 SVGAGI come from the germline V gene. The CDR3 loop is CASSQLRGETQYF. As DNA, the CDR3 is TGTGCCAGCAGTCAGCTGCGGGGTGAGACCCAGTACTTC.

The V call is TRBV20-1, the J call TRBJ2-1, with TRBD2 matching 10 bases. The junction had 7 bases not matched to a gene; V was cut back by 2 bases and J by 9 bases. CDR1 is DFQATT and CDR2 is SNEGSKA in the germline V gene (reference sequence). CDR3 length: 14 residues. This chain's CDR3 is CSARPAGGPPEQFF. The CDR3 DNA is TGCAGTGCTAGACCAGCGGGAGGGCCGCCTGAGCAGTTCTTC.

This clonotype was seen more than once but under ten times. In DNA form, the CDR3 reads TGTGCCAGCAGTTCGTACCGGGACATATACGAGCAGTACTTC. It specifies CASSSYRDIYEQYF. V is TRBV27 and J is TRBJ2-5, with D maybe TRBD1 (6 bases). The DNA matches TRBJ2-7 better at its end, which makes the J call doubtful. The germline V gene encodes CDR1 MNHEY and CDR2 SMNVEV (reference sequence). The CDR3 sequence is 14 residues long.

The DNA for the CDR3 is TGCGCCAGCAGCTTGCCAAGCGGGGCAACCGGGGGCAATGAGCAGTTCTTC. It codes for CASSLPSGATGGNEQFF. The chain recombines TRBV5-1 with TRBJ2-1; TRBD2 aligns across 7 bases. The germline V gene encodes CDR1 SGHRS and CDR2 YFSETQ. V shed 1 base, J shed 6 bases, and the junction held 13 bases outside the gene matches. CDR3 length: 17 amino acids.

The count of this clonotype is one. The gene calls are TRBV2 and TRBJ2-1; D gene ambiguous. Trimming stripped 4 bases from V and 6 bases from J, with 7 bases between. The length of the CDR3 is 12 residues. In germline, CDR1 is SNHLY, CDR2 FYNNEI. CDR3 protein: CASSVFGNEQFF. CDR3 DNA: TGTGCCAGCAGTGTATTTGGCAATGAGCAGTTCTTC.

The chain recombines TRBV6-1 with TRBJ2-5, with D perhaps matching TRBD1 (6 bases). V dropped 11 bases and J dropped 5 bases, with 12 bases sitting between them. Germline CDR1 and CDR2: MNHNS and SASEGT. CDR3 length: 11 amino acids. CDR3 loop: CAGQGQETQYF. The CDR3 DNA reads TGTGCCGGCCAGGGGCAGGAGACCCAGTACTTC.